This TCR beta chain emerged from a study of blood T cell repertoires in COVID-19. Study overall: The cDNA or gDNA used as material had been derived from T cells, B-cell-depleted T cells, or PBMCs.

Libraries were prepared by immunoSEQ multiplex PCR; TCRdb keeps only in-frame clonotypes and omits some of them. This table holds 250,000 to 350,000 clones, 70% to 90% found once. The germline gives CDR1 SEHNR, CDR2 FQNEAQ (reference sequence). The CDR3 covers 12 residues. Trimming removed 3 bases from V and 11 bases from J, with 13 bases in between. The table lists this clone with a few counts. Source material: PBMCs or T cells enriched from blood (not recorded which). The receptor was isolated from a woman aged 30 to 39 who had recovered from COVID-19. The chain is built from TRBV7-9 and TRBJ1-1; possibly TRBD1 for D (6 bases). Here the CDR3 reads CASSFAIRGAFF. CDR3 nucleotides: TGTGCCAGCAGCTTTGCAATCAGGGGCGCTTTCTTT.